This TCR beta chain is from a study of long-term antiretroviral therapy in people with HIV. Survey level was the resolution at which the v3.0 immunoSEQ assay ran. Profiling relied on immunoSEQ multiplex PCR, and the TCRdb table lists in-frame clones only, not all of them. This table has tens of thousands of clones, around 80% appearing once. The V gene end was trimmed by 4 bases and the J gene end by 6 bases; junction bases not matched to a gene: 5. CDR3 length equals 13 residues. The germline V gene encodes CDR1 SGHTA and CDR2 FQGNSA. The material sequenced was unsorted PBMCs, taken 0.5 years before starting antiretroviral therapy. The chain is built from TRBV7-2 and TRBJ1-2, with TRBD1 matching over 7 bases. This sequence was found in a man aged 40-49 years with HIV. In DNA form, the CDR3 reads TGTGCCAGCAGCTCACAGGGGTCCCATGGCTACACCTTC. Its protein is CASSSQGSHGYTF.